A single TCR beta chain is shown here with its context. Its target is unknown. Sequenced by immunoSEQ multiplex PCR; TCRdb stores in-frame clones only, minus some. The table has around 72,000 clones, 70% to 90% seen once. The sample comes from a study of OX40 agonist ivuxolimab in advanced cancers. Looking at the study overall: The patients received ivuxolimab by intravenous route every 2 weeks at 0.01 to 10 mg/kg. Allowance was made for prior anti-PD-1, anti-PD-L1 or anti-CTLA-4 therapy, and roughly 40% had some. Overall study results and limits: Low clonal expansion, among the lowest seen, marked partial responders at 0.1-3.0 mg/kg.

Blood samples were obtained at baseline, cycle 4 day 1, and cycle 7 day 1. The J segment lost 11 bases and the V segment lost 0 bases, leaving 6 bases of the junction unmatched. This CDR3 spans 15 amino acids. CDR1 and CDR2 from the germline V gene are MNHEY and SVGAGI. V gene TRBV6-5 combines with J gene TRBJ1-4; the match to TRBD1 covers 10 bases. The clonotype was recovered from an adult with an advanced solid tumor such as melanoma, head and neck, liver or kidney cancer. The sequenced sample was CD4+ or CD8+ T cells sorted from blood, obtained in a trial of the OX40 agonist ivuxolimab. This CDR3 reads CASSYSMGQGRKLFF. For the CDR3, the DNA is TGTGCCAGCAGTTACTCCATGGGACAGGGGAGGAAACTGTTTTTT.